The 8 T cell receptor beta chains below were found in one sample sequenced in a study of shared clonotypes between healthy human individuals. Clones were read by immunoSEQ multiplex PCR, and TCRdb kept only the in-frame ones, dropping some. The table has 2.5 million or so clones, over 85% seen once. Sequencing was done on a sample of naive CD4+ T cells sorted from blood. As for subset: CD45RA+ positively selected. The source of these receptors is a man aged 18 to 35 in good health.

V and J are TRBV19 and TRBJ1-6; D is uncertain. Germline V gene sequence: CDR1 LNHDA, CDR2 SQIVND (reference sequence). The CDR3 consists of 19 residues. V was pared by 3 bases and J by 0 bases, with 18 bases between. This CDR3 reads CASSISRGTVSSYNSPLHF. In DNA, the CDR3 is TGTGCCAGTAGTATTTCCCGCGGCACAGTCAGCTCCTATAATTCACCCCTCCACTTT.

The chain is built from TRBV4-1 and TRBJ2-2; 7 positions match TRBD2. Germline CDR1 and CDR2: MGHRA and YSYEKL. The CDR3 has 14 amino acids. V gave up 8 bases and J gave up 2 bases; unmatched junction bases: 5. CDR3 protein: CASGRGANTGELFF. The CDR3 nucleotides read TGCGCCAGCGGGAGGGGAGCTAACACCGGGGAGCTGTTTTTT.

The genes are TRBV11-2 and TRBJ1-2; 9 bases line up with TRBD1. This CDR3 comprises 14 residues. Germline assignment: CDR1 SGHAT and CDR2 FQNNGV. V lost 1 base and J lost 5; bases outside the gene matches: 2. DNA of the CDR3: TGTGCCAGCAGCTTAGTGGGACAGGGTTATGGCTACACCTTC. Its protein product is CASSLVGQGYGYTF. The variable domain in full, with the rest retrieved from reference TRBV11-2 and TRBJ1-2, is EAGVAQSPRYKIIEKRQSVAFWCNPISGHATLYWYQQILGQGPKLLIQFQNNGVVDDSQLPKDRFSAERLKGVDSTLKIQPAKLEDSAVYLCASSLVGQGYGYTFGSGTRLTVV.

The chain couples TRBV14 to TRBJ2-2; 7 bases agree with TRBD1. Trimming cost V 0 bases and J 5 bases; bases outside gene matches: 9. The CDR3 has 17 residues. The germline CDR1 and CDR2 sequences are SGHDN and FVKESK. The CDR3: CASSQEGWDRITGELFF. DNA of the CDR3: TGTGCCAGCAGCCAAGAAGGTTGGGACAGAATAACCGGGGAGCTGTTTTTT. The variable domain in full, completed from reference TRBV14 and TRBJ2-2, reads EAGVTQFPSHSVIEKGQTVTLRCDPISGHDNLYWYRRVMGKEIKFLLHFVKESKQDESGMPNNRFLAERTGGTYSTLKVQPAELEDSGVYFCASSQEGWDRITGELFFGEGSRLTVL.

The chain combines TRBV4-1 with TRBJ2-5, with a weak D call TRBD2 (6 bases). Germline CDR1 and CDR2: MGHRA and YSYEKL. V dropped 0 bases and J dropped 0 bases, with 11 bases sitting between them. This CDR3 comprises 16 residues. The CDR3 nucleotides read TGCGCCAGCAGCCAAGAGCGGGGACTCTACCAAGAGACCCAGTACTTC. The encoded protein is CASSQERGLYQETQYF.

A remark on this clone: The identical CDR3 is also encoded by other nucleotide sequences in the sample. The chain combines TRBV30 with TRBJ1-3, with D unclear. Germline values: CDR1 GTSNPN, CDR2 SVGIG (reference sequence). This CDR3 contains 14 residues. With 0 bases removed from V and 3 bases from J, the gap between germline ends came to 9 bases. CDR3 region: CAWSVGGLGNTIYF. For the CDR3, the DNA is TGTGCCTGGAGTGTAGGTGGGCTTGGAAACACCATATATTTT.

This sequence joins TRBV5-1 and TRBJ2-5; possible D gene TRBD2, 6 bases. V dropped 5 bases and J dropped 3 bases, with 14 bases sitting between them. This CDR3 contains 14 residues. Germline V gives CDR1 SGHRS, CDR2 YFSETQ. CDR3: CASRGGWAEETQYF. The DNA of the CDR3 is TGCGCCAGCAGGGGGGGATGGGCCGAAGAGACCCAGTACTTC.

This clone was recorded a few times. Other DNA variants within this sample encode the same CDR3. The chain has TRBV7-9 and TRBJ2-3; no definite D call. Germline CDR1 SEHNR, CDR2 FQNEAQ (reference sequence). This CDR3 spans 12 amino acids. Deletions cut 5 bases from V and 2 bases from J, with 5 bases between. DNA for the CDR3: TGTGCCAGCAGCCCCACCACAGATACGCAGTATTTT. Protein product: CASSPTTDTQYF.